The 7 T cell receptor beta chains reported below all come from one sample, sequenced in a study of CD4 and CD8 cells across lung adenocarcinoma regions. TCRdb analysed the PCR reads with MiXCR anew, one entry per CDR3 protein. Of more than 6,000 distinct CDR3 sequences listed, roughly half are singletons. Sequencing input: CD8+ T cells from the center of a lung tumor. These receptors all stem from a male donor with lung adenocarcinoma. The CD4 and CD8 labels of this study may be unreliable.

This clonotype was recorded many times. The CDR3 region has the DNA TGTGCCAGCAAAAGGGCCGATGAGCAGTTCTTC. Translating gives CASKRADEQFF. This rearrangement joins TRBV27 to TRBJ2-1, with D unclear. The CDR3 has 11 residues. The germline V gene has CDR1 MNHEY and CDR2 SMNVEV (reference sequence). Trimming took 7 bases from V and 8 from J, leaving 9 bases between them.

This clonotype was seen more than once but under ten times. The chain is built from TRBV7-6 and TRBJ2-5; D tentatively fits TRBD1 or TRBD2 (5 bases each). Per the germline V gene, CDR1 is SGHVS and CDR2 is FNYEAQ. V was cut by 5 bases and J by 7 bases, with 17 bases left in between. This CDR3 contains 14 residues. CDR3 nucleotide sequence: TGTGCCAGCAGCCCCACGGGGCCCCCTTTGACCCAGTACTTC. Protein sequence: CASSPTGPPLTQYF.

This clonotype came up many times. This rearrangement joins TRBV6-1 to TRBJ2-3, with 9 bases lining up with TRBD2. This CDR3 contains 15 residues. V dropped 4 bases and J dropped 2; count of bases not matched to a gene: 4. Per the germline V gene, CDR1 is MNHNS and CDR2 is SASEGT. CDR3 sequence: CASSALAGLTDTQYF. CDR3 nucleotide sequence: TGTGCCAGCAGTGCTCTAGCGGGACTCACAGATACGCAGTATTTT.

By sample share, this clonotype is medium-sized (0.01 to 0.1%). The chain employs TRBV6-4 and TRBJ2-1, with 10 nucleotides matching TRBD1. Germline lookup yields CDR1 MRHNA and CDR2 SNTAGT. This CDR3 has 14 residues. J lost 7 bases, V lost 4 bases, and 4 bases had no gene match. Here the CDR3 DNA reads TGTGCCAGCAGTGCCAGGACAGGGGGAAATGAGCAGTTCTTC. Residues: CASSARTGGNEQFF.

This clonotype was counted only a few times. The chain combines TRBV6-1 with TRBJ2-1; tentatively, D is TRBD1 (5 bases). The tail of the sequence fits TRBJ2-7 better, so the J call may be wrong. This CDR3 has 13 amino acids. From germline, CDR1 is MNHNS and CDR2 SASEGT. CDR3: CASGSGPHNEQYF. The CDR3 coding sequence is TGTGCCAGCGGATCAGGGCCACACAATGAGCAGTACTTC.

This clonotype has a handful of counts. J is TRBJ2-1 and V is TRBV6-1; 7 bases line up with TRBD1. The J call may not be correct, given that the DNA end is closer to TRBJ2-7. Germline V gene lookup returns CDR1 MNHNS and CDR2 SASEGT. The CDR3 spans 15 residues. CDR3 nucleotides: TGTGCCAGCAGGAAGGCGGACAGGTCCTCCTACGAGCAGTACTTC. It codes for CASRKADRSSYEQYF.

A word on this clonotype: Relative to the germline gene, one junction end is altered; a read error may explain this. This sequence joins TRBV7-2 and TRBJ2-3; 8 positions match TRBD2. The CDR3 loop spans 14 amino acids. Germline lookup yields CDR1 SGHTA and CDR2 FQGNSA. The CDR3: CAGSGGRDQDTQYF. CDR3 bases: TGTGCGGGCAGCGGGGGCCGGGACCAAGATACCCAGTATTTC.